This paragraph covers one T cell receptor (beta chain) sequence. Its cognate antigen is unknown. Authors' processing steps: From ImmunoSEQ came sequences covering only the junction and carrying no quality scores, so filtering differed. Only in-frame clones appear in the TCRdb table, and some are missing; sequencing was by immunoSEQ multiplex PCR. D and trimming come from the DNA, and the V and J calls and clone size come from that table. The sample shows 850,000 to 1,200,000 clones, approximately 68% of them seen only once. The sample originates from a study of shared clonotypes between healthy human individuals. Study-wide findings and caveats: Generation of non-shared clonotypes was less probable than generation of clonotypes shared by all four donors. Of the naive CD4 clonotypes, roughly 5% were shared across several donors.

Naive CD45RA+ and memory CD45RA-negative subsets were split from CD4+ cells. The TCR was taken from a young man in good health. Input material: memory CD4+ T cells sorted from blood. Subset defined: CD45RA-negative fraction.

The CDR3 reads CASSPQRGPGQGAEQYF. The CDR3 DNA reads as TGTGCCAGCAGCCCGCAAAGAGGCCCGGGACAGGGGGCCGAGCAGTACTTC. This rearrangement joins TRBV9 to TRBJ2-7, with 12 bases identical to TRBD1. This CDR3 contains 17 residues. V lost 4 bases and J lost 6; bases outside the gene matches: 14. Germline assignment: CDR1 SGDLS and CDR2 YYNGEE.